The 10 T cell receptor beta chains in this list originate from one sample, sequenced in a study of blood T cell repertoires in COVID-19. The protocol was immunoSEQ multiplex PCR, while the TCRdb copy is restricted to in-frame clones and leaves out a portion. The top ten clones hold 13% of a sample with under 300,000 clones, approximately 86% of them seen once. The sequencing input was peripheral blood. The origin of the receptors is a woman in her seventies with COVID-19, enrolled during active disease.

V is TRBV2 and J is TRBJ1-2, with unresolved D. Germline CDR1 SNHLY, CDR2 FYNNEI. V was trimmed by 6 bases and J by 0 bases, leaving 8 bases between them. The CDR3 contains 13 residues. CDR3: CASSPPANYGYTF. The CDR3 bases are TGTGCCAGCAGCCCCCCAGCTAACTATGGCTACACCTTC.

On this clone itself: Other DNA sequences in this sample translate to the same CDR3. V is TRBV7-2 and J is TRBJ1-2, with 9 bases fitting TRBD1. The CDR3 is 14 residues long. Losses at the gene ends were 3 bases for V and 2 bases for J; bases not matched to a gene: 1. Germline V gives CDR1 SGHTA, CDR2 FQGNSA. Written as DNA, the CDR3 is TGTGCCAGCAGCTTGACAGGGGGGAACTATGGCTACACCTTC. Amino acids: CASSLTGGNYGYTF.

The chain recombines TRBV6-6 with TRBJ1-5, with TRBD1 as a possible D gene (5 bases). Per the germline V gene, CDR1 is MNHNY and CDR2 is SVGAGI (reference sequence). This CDR3 contains 14 residues. Trimming took 6 bases from V and 4 from J, leaving 13 bases between them. This CDR3 reads CASSQGVGNQPQHF. The CDR3 DNA reads as TGTGCCAGCAGCCAGGGCGTTGGGAATCAGCCCCAGCATTTT.

The chain combines TRBV5-1 with TRBJ2-1; 11 bases align to TRBD2. J lost 6 bases, V lost 0 bases, and 5 bases had no gene match. The germline gives CDR1 SGHRS, CDR2 YFSETQ. The CDR3 runs to 16 residues. The CDR3 DNA reads as TGCGCCAGCAGCTTGGATTTAGCGGGGGGGAGCAATGAGCAGTTCTTC. Translating gives CASSLDLAGGSNEQFF.

CDR3 bases: TGTGCCAGCAGCTTGGACTTTAGCACAGATACGCAGTATTTT. This gives the protein CASSLDFSTDTQYF. The V call is TRBV5-5, the J call TRBJ2-3; D is unclear. CDR1 is SGHKS and CDR2 is YYEKEE in the germline V gene (reference sequence). The CDR3 has 14 residues. V lost 0 bases and J lost 0, with 5 bases in between.

This chain's CDR3 is CASSQVRGNAAFF. Here the CDR3 DNA reads TGTGCCAGCAGCCAAGTAAGGGGAAACGCAGCTTTCTTT. The rearrangement links TRBV3-1 (or the pseudogene TRBV3-2) to TRBJ1-1, with TRBD1 as a possible D gene (5 bases). Trimming shortened V by 1 base and J by 10 bases, and 13 bases separated the two germline ends. CDR1 LGHDT and CDR2 YNNKEL come from the germline V gene (reference sequence). The CDR3 runs to 13 residues.

This sequence joins TRBV19 and TRBJ2-7; D is unclear. The CDR3 has 14 residues. V lost 5 bases to trimming and J lost 0 bases, with 11 bases between them. Looked up from germline, CDR1 is LNHDA and CDR2 is SQIVND (reference sequence). The CDR3 sequence: CASSSTGISYEQYF. The CDR3 nucleotides read TGTGCCAGTAGTTCGACTGGCATCTCCTACGAGCAGTACTTC.

This chain links TRBV5-6 with TRBJ2-1; D ambiguous. V was shortened by 5 bases and J by 0 bases, with 9 bases between the two germline ends. The CDR3 extends over 14 amino acids. CDR1 is SGHDT, CDR2 YYEEEE, per germline. CDR3 residues: CASSLKSSYNEQFF. As DNA, the CDR3 is TGTGCCAGCAGTCTAAAGAGCTCCTACAATGAGCAGTTCTTC. The whole variable domain, filled in from reference TRBV5-6 and TRBJ2-1, reads DAGVTQSPTHLIKTRGQQVTLRCSPKSGHDTVSWYQQALGQGPQFIFQYYEEEERQRGNFPDRFSGHQFPNYSSELNVNALLLGDSALYLCASSLKSSYNEQFFGPGTRLTVL.

This chain joins TRBV2 and TRBJ2-3; D may be TRBD2 (5 bases). The CDR3 totals 13 residues. Per germline, CDR1 SNHLY and CDR2 FYNNEI. The V and J ends lost 4 bases and 5 bases respectively, with 10 bases between them. The CDR3 protein is CASSVLAQDTQYF. CDR3 bases: TGTGCCAGCAGTGTGCTAGCCCAAGATACGCAGTATTTT.

V and J are TRBV28 and TRBJ1-5; D is ambiguous. Germline V lookup: CDR1 MDHEN, CDR2 SYDVKM. CDR3 length equals 14 residues. V shed 2 bases and J shed 7 bases, with 12 bases lying between them. The chain's CDR3 is CASSLTQVRQPQHF. The CDR3 DNA reads as TGTGCCAGCAGTTTAACGCAGGTACGGCAGCCCCAGCATTTT.